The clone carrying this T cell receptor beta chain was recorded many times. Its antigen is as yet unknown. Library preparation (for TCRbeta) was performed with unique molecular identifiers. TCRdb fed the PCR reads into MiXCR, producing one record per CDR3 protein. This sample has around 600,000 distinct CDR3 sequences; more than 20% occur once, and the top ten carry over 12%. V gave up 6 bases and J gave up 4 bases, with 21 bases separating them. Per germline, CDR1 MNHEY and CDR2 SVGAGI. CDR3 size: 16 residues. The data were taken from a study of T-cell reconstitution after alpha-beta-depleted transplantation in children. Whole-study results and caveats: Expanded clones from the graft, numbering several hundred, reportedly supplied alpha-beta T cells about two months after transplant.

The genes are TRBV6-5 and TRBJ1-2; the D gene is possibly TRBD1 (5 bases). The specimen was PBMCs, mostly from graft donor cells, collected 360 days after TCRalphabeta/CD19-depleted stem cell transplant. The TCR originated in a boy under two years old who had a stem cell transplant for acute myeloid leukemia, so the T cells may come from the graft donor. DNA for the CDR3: TGTGCCAGCAGCAACGGGTGGGGCAGGGACGGCTATGGCTACACCTTC. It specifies CASSNGWGRDGYGYTF.